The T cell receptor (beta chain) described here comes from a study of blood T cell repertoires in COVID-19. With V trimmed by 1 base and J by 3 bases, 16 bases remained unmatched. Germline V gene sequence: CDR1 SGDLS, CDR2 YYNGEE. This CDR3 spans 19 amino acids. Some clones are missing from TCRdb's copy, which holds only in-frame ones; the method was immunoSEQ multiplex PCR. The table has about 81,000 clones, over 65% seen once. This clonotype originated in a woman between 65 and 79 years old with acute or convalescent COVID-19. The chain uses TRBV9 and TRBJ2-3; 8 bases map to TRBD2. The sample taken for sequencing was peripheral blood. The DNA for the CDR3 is TGTGCCAGCAGCGTACAGTTAGCGGGACCTCTGCCAACTACAGATACGCAGTATTTT. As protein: CASSVQLAGPLPTTDTQYF.